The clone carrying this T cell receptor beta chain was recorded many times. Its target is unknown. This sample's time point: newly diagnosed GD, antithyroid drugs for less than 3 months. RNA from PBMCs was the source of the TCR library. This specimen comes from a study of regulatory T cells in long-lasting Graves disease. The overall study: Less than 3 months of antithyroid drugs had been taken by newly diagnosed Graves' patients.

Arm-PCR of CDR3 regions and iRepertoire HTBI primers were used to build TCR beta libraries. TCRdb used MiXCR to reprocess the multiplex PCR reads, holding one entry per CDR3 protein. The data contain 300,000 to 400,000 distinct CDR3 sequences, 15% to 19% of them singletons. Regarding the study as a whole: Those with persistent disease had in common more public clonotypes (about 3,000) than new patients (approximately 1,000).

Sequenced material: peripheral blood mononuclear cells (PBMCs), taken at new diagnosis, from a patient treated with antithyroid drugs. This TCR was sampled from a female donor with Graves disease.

The CDR3 reads CASSHRDRATNEKLFF. The CDR3 region has the DNA TGTGCCAGCAGCCACCGGGACAGAGCAACTAATGAAAAACTGTTTTTT. The rearrangement links TRBV3-1 to TRBJ1-4, with TRBD1 matching over 7 bases. CDR1 is LGHDT, CDR2 YNNKEL, per germline (reference sequence). Losses at the gene ends were 3 bases for V and 0 bases for J; bases not matched to a gene: 4. The CDR3 length is 16 residues.